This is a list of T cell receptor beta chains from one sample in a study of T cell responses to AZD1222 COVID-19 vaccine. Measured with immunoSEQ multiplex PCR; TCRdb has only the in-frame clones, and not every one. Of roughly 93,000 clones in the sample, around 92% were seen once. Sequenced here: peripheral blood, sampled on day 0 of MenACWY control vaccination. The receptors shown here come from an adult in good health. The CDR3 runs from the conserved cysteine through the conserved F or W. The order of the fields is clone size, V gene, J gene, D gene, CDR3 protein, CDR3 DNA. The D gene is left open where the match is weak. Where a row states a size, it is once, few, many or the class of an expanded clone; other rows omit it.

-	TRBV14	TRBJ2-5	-	CASSQRGRQETQYF	TGTGCCAGCAGCCAAAGAGGTCGGCAAGAGACCCAGTACTTC
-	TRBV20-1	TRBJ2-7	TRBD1	CSASLGTGGDEQYF	TGCAGTGCTAGTCTCGGGACAGGGGGAGACGAGCAGTACTTC
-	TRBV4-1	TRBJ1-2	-	CASSYAPGTRMRGGGYTF	TGCGCCAGCAGCTACGCCCCTGGAACCCGCATGAGAGGGGGTGGCTACACCTTC
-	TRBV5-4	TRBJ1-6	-	CASSWGDLYNSPLHF	TGTGCCAGCAGCTGGGGGGACCTCTATAATTCACCCCTCCACTTT
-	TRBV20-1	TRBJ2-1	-	CSAGGGLGQFF	TGCAGTGCAGGAGGGGGCCTGGGGCAGTTCTTC
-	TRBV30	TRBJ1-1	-	CAWSNARALQNTEAFF	TGTGCCTGGAGTAATGCGCGGGCTCTTCAGAACACTGAAGCTTTCTTT
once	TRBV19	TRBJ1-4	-	CASSQSGWTSTNEKLFF	TGTGCCAGTAGCCAAAGTGGGTGGACATCAACTAATGAAAAACTGTTTTTT
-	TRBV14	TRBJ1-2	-	CASSQTTVNYGYTF	TGTGCCAGCAGCCAAACGACAGTGAACTATGGCTACACCTTC
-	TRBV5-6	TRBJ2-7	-	CASSPAGAYEQYF	TGTGCCAGCAGCCCGGCAGGGGCCTACGAGCAGTACTTC
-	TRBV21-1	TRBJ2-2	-	CASSKRLAGRQNTGELFF	TGTGCCAGCAGCAAACGGCTAGCGGGGAGACAGAACACCGGGGAGCTGTTTTTT
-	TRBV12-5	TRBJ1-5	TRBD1	CASGSVRQGNQPQHF	TGTGCTAGTGGTTCCGTAAGACAGGGGAATCAGCCCCAGCATTTT
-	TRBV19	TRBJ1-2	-	CASSIAGGNYGYTF	TGTGCCAGTAGTATAGCAGGCGGAAACTATGGCTACACCTTC
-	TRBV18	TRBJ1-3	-	CASSLTGRSGNAGNTIYF	TGTGCCAGCTCACTTACAGGGAGATCGGGGAATGCTGGAAACACCATATATTTT
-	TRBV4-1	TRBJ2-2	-	CASSQQPGSNTGELFF	TGCGCCAGCAGCCAACAGCCGGGCAGCAACACCGGGGAGCTGTTTTTT
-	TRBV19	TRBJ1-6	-	CASSMLEAPLSPLHF	TGTGCCAGTAGTATGCTGGAAGCCCCTCTATCACCCCTCCACTTT
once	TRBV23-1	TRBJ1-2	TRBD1	CASTMTGAYGYTF	TGCGCCAGCACAATGACAGGGGCCTATGGCTACACCTTC
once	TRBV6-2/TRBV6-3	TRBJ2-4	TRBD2	CASSLTSGARNIQYF	TGTGCCAGCAGTTTGACTAGCGGGGCCCGGAACATTCAGTACTTC
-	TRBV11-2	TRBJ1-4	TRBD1	CASSLRQGATNEKLFF	TGTGCCAGCAGCTTGCGACAGGGAGCAACTAATGAAAAACTGTTTTTT
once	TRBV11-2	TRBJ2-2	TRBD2	CASSSAKRGENTGELFF	TGTGCCAGCAGCTCCGCCAAGCGGGGGGAGAACACCGGGGAGCTGTTTTTT
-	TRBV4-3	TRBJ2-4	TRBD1	CASSQDKTGVAKNIQYF	TGCGCCAGCAGCCAAGATAAAACAGGGGTAGCCAAAAACATTCAGTACTTC
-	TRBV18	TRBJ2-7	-	CASSPSSYEQYF	TGTGCCAGCTCACCGAGCTCCTACGAGCAGTACTTC
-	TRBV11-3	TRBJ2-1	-	CASSLAGNNEQFF	TGTGCCAGCAGCTTAGCTGGGAACAATGAGCAGTTCTTC
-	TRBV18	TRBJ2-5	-	CASSPRIGAQETQYF	TGTGCCAGCTCACCCAGGATCGGGGCACAAGAGACCCAGTACTTC
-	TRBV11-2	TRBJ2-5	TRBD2	CASSLRASGGAFETQYF	TGTGCCAGCAGCTTAAGGGCTAGCGGGGGGGCCTTCGAGACCCAGTACTTC
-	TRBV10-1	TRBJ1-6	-	CARRTGFESSYNSPLHF	TGCGCCAGACGGACGGGCTTTGAGAGCTCCTATAATTCACCCCTCCACTTT
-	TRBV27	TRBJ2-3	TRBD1	CASSFLDRGQGTDTQYF	TGTGCCAGCAGTTTCCTGGACAGGGGGCAGGGCACAGATACGCAGTATTTT
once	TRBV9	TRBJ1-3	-	CASSPYTGGNTIYF	TGTGCCAGCAGCCCATATACGGGTGGAAACACCATATATTTT
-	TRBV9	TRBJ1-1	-	CASSVGDWSTEAFF	TGTGCCAGCAGCGTAGGGGACTGGAGTACTGAAGCTTTCTTT
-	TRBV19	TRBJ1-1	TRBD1	CASSPNAGGWTEAFF	TGTGCCAGTAGTCCCAACGCAGGGGGGTGGACTGAAGCTTTCTTT
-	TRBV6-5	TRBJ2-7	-	CASSPGQPRPYEQYF	TGTGCCAGCAGTCCTGGACAGCCCAGGCCCTACGAGCAGTACTTC
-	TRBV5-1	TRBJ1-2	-	CASSLQGGDRYGYTF	TGCGCCAGCAGCCTCCAGGGAGGGGACCGCTATGGCTACACCTTC
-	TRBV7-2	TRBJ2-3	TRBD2	CASSSGGAQWDTQYF	TGTGCCAGCAGCTCCGGGGGGGCCCAATGGGATACGCAGTATTTT
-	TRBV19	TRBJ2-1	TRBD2	CASSMIGRLAGYNEQFF	TGTGCCAGTAGTATGATAGGAAGACTAGCGGGGTACAATGAGCAGTTCTTC
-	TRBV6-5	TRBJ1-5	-	CAADERGNQPQHF	TGTGCCGCTGACGAGAGGGGCAATCAGCCCCAGCATTTT
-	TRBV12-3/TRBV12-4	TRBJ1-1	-	CASSLGLLIEAFF	TGTGCCAGCAGTTTAGGTCTCCTCATCGAAGCTTTCTTT
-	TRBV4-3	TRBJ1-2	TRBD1	CASSRGQYGYTF	TGCGCCAGCAGCCGGGGACAGTATGGCTACACCTTC
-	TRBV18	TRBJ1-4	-	CASSPGATNEKLFF	TGTGCCAGCTCACCGGGGGCAACTAATGAAAAACTGTTTTTT
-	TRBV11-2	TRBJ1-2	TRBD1	CASSLLLRGQGPLSYGYTF	TGTGCCAGCAGCCTACTCCTACGGGGACAGGGCCCGCTGTCATATGGCTACACCTTC
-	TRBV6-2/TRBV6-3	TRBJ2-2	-	CASSYSTGELFF	TGTGCCAGCAGTTACTCCACCGGGGAGCTGTTTTTT